This entry concerns a single T cell receptor (beta chain). The source of the sample is a study of blood T cell repertoires in COVID-19. V was pared by 0 bases and J by 4 bases, with 8 bases of the junction left unmatched. Per germline, CDR1 SGHRS and CDR2 YFSETQ. The CDR3 contains 16 residues. Produced via immunoSEQ multiplex PCR; TCRdb's table is partial and in-frame only. The data contain 100,000 or so clones, more than 80% of them singletons. The chain carries TRBV5-1 and TRBJ2-5, with TRBD1 matching over 8 bases. Material for sequencing was peripheral blood. The clonotype was recovered from a human donor in a cohort sampled during active COVID-19. CDR3: CASSLGPGQEGETQYF. The CDR3 DNA is TGCGCCAGCAGCTTGGGTCCGGGACAGGAAGGAGAGACCCAGTACTTC.